This TCR beta chain was identified during a study of blood T cell repertoires in COVID-19. About the research overall: Nucleic acid was either cDNA or gDNA, and it came from T cells, B-cell-depleted T cells, or PBMCs.

The study drew participants aged about 18 to 89 years from 20 to 30 US areas. Cohort allocation depended upon clinical history that participants reported. The CDR3 extends over 15 amino acids. V dropped 5 bases and J dropped 7; count of bases not matched to a gene: 11. Germline CDR1 and CDR2: SGHAT and FQNNGV. Authors' methods: Estimation of nucleated cell counts relied on the amplification of reference gene primers. Data came from immunoSEQ multiplex PCR; TCRdb stores just in-frame clones and leaves some out. V and J calls and clone size are as listed in that table; D and trimming were resolved from the DNA. The repertoire holds about 260,000 clones, with about 86% as singletons.

The chain couples TRBV11-2 to TRBJ2-1; 7 nucleotides line up with TRBD2. Sequenced input: PBMCs or T cells enriched from blood (not recorded which). The clonotype originates from a man aged 25-40 years with acute COVID-19. CDR3: CASSPPGTTHNEQFF. The DNA of the CDR3 is TGTGCCAGCAGCCCCCCGGGGACTACCCATAATGAGCAGTTCTTC.